This T cell receptor (beta chain) comes out of a study of regulatory T cells. Notes on this clone: The antigen remains undetermined.

CD4+ cells were sorted into CD25-high CD127-low regulatory cells and CD25-low CD127-high conventional cells. General observations from the study: Patient repertoires had restricted TRB V-J pairs and skewed V and J usage, most in Tregs. In CD3G-deficient patients, conventional CD4+ T cells were enriched for hydrophobic CDR3 residues at positions 6 and 7.

The CDR3 has 14 amino acids. The V end was cut by 0 bases, the J end by 2 bases, with 7 bases between. The V gene's germline CDR1 is SGHRS and CDR2 YFSETQ. Amplification used 52 TRBV primers and 13 TRBJ primers. Sequencing was performed with immunoSEQ multiplex PCR; in TCRdb, only in-frame clones are kept and a portion is missing. Of tens of thousands of clones listed, 70% to 90% are singletons. The genes are TRBV5-1 and TRBJ2-3; D not resolved. Sequencing input: conventional CD4+ T cells sorted from blood. This sequence originates from a child aged 5-17 years with CD3G deficiency. The CDR3 region has the DNA TGCGCCAGCAGCTTGGGGCTTACCACAGATACGCAGTATTTT. It is translated as CASSLGLTTDTQYF.